The source of this TCR beta chain is a study of cytomegalovirus exposure and HLA in healthy donors. Overall study context: Of roughly 400 genotyped donors, approximately 80% clustered with self-reported Caucasian donors.

Overall study results and limits: In a later analysis, an Asian-associated ancestry cluster reportedly showed fewer N-insertions than the roughly 650-donor mean. HLA allele associations emerged for 17,000 or so TCR beta sequences in a later analysis, at 0.05 false discovery rate.

Notes on this clone: Its antigen is not known.

The CDR3 spans 17 residues. V was pared by 4 bases and J by 4 bases, with 20 bases between. Germline CDR1 reads SGHRS; CDR2 reads YFSETQ. Researchers ran the PCR with 60 Vbeta and 13 Jbeta primers. Assay used: immunoSEQ multiplex PCR; TCRdb lists only in-frame clones, some missing. Altogether roughly 180,000 clones are present, roughly 77% being singletons, with the ten largest covering 2% to 3%. Material: PBMCs. This receptor was taken from a woman aged 25 to 39 in good health and CMV-seropositive. This chain links TRBV5-1 with TRBJ2-2; TRBD2 is a possible D gene (6 bases). The CDR3 region has the DNA TGCGCCAGCAGCAAAAGAGACGGGGGTATGAGCACCGGGGAGCTGTTTTTT. Its protein product is CASSKRDGGMSTGELFF.